The clone carrying this T cell receptor beta chain appeared many times. The source material, RNA transcripts, was used to amplify TCR beta CDR3 regions. TCR CDR3 underwent first-round RT-PCR with the HTBI primer set. TCRdb independently ran MiXCR on the multiplex PCR reads; one entry per CDR3 protein. The table shows 550,000 to 800,000 distinct CDR3 sequences, with around 16% occurring only once. The entry originates in a study of T cells in Graves' hyperthyroidism and ophthalmopathy. Study details: Before any treatment, at initial diagnosis, peripheral blood was collected.

Graves' hyperthyroidism is called stable when ophthalmopathy does not progress within 18 months. The specimen was blood. This receptor was taken from a man in his fifties with Graves' hyperthyroidism.

This CDR3 reads CASSPAGSAETQYF. Written as DNA, the CDR3 is TGTGCCAGCAGCCCAGCGGGTTCAGCGGAGACCCAGTACTTC. This sequence joins TRBV7-2 and TRBJ2-5; a weak D match, TRBD2 (6 bases). The germline V and J ends were trimmed by 5 bases and 5 bases, with 15 bases remaining between them. The CDR3 has 14 residues. Germline assignment: CDR1 SGHTA and CDR2 FQGNSA. The full variable domain, completed using reference TRBV7-2 and TRBJ2-5, is GAGVSQSPSNKVTEKGKDVELRCDPISGHTALYWYRQSLGQGLEFLIYFQGNSAPDKSGLPSDRFSAERTGGSVSTLTIQRTQQEDSAVYLCASSPAGSAETQYFGPGTRLLVL.